The 31 T cell receptor beta chains given below trace back to one sample, sequenced in a study of cytomegalovirus exposure and HLA in healthy donors. The PCR was carried out with 60 Vbeta primers and 13 Jbeta primers. Sequencing used immunoSEQ multiplex PCR; TCRdb keeps in-frame clones, though not all of them. The repertoire consists of tens of thousands of clones, with 60% to 75% occurring once and the leading ten covering about 9.3%. What was sequenced was PBMCs. These receptors were obtained from a woman aged 50 to 60 in good health and CMV-seronegative.

The gene calls are TRBV30 and TRBJ1-2; D not resolved. This CDR3 has 14 amino acids. Germline CDR1 reads GTSNPN; CDR2 reads SVGIG (reference sequence). Trimming left V 1 base short and J 4 bases short, with 13 bases between. CDR3 sequence reads: CAWSASGEFYGYTF. In DNA form, the CDR3 reads TGTGCCTGGAGTGCCTCCGGGGAGTTCTATGGCTACACCTTC.

This rearrangement joins TRBV4-2 to TRBJ2-2; TRBD2 matches 11 bases. This CDR3 has 19 amino acids. Germline V gene sequence: CDR1 LGHNA, CDR2 YNFKEQ. V gave up 1 base and J gave up 5 bases; unmatched junction bases: 12. CDR3 sequence reads: CASSQVFLAGGGDTGELFF. Here the CDR3 DNA reads TGTGCCAGCAGCCAAGTATTCCTAGCGGGGGGTGGGGATACCGGGGAGCTGTTTTTT.

This clone was found a few times. The V and J genes are TRBV25-1 and TRBJ1-4; 7 nucleotides match TRBD1. There are 14 residues in the CDR3. Trimming cost V 3 bases and J 5 bases; bases outside gene matches: 3. Germline values: CDR1 MGHDK, CDR2 SYGVNS. The DNA for the CDR3 is TGTGCCAGCAGTGAGGACAGGAGAAATGAAAAACTGTTTTTT. Its translation: CASSEDRRNEKLFF.

The genes are TRBV6-6 and TRBJ1-1, with D possibly TRBD1 on 5 matching bases. The germline V gene has CDR1 MNHNY and CDR2 SVGAGI (reference sequence). The CDR3 has 13 residues. V lost 9 bases, J lost 4 bases, and 15 bases lay in between. The CDR3 is CASQKGRGTEAFF. The CDR3 DNA reads TGTGCCAGTCAAAAAGGGAGGGGCACTGAAGCTTTCTTT.

This clone was found a few times. The rearrangement uses TRBV4-2 and TRBJ1-1; D remains ambiguous. The germline CDR1 and CDR2 sequences are LGHNA and YNFKEQ. This CDR3 has 15 amino acids. Trimming removed 2 bases at V and 1 base at J, with 11 bases between. In DNA, the CDR3 is TGTGCCAGCAGCCAAAGGAGGGATGGGAACACTGAAGCTTTCTTT. Its protein is CASSQRRDGNTEAFF.

The V gene is TRBV18, the J gene TRBJ1-2, with 7 positions matching TRBD1. Trimming removed 5 bases from V and 8 bases from J; junction bases left unmatched: 11. Germline CDR1 reads KGHSH; CDR2 reads LQKENI. The CDR3 loop spans 14 amino acids. The chain's CDR3 is CASSDSRDREGYTF. DNA for the CDR3: TGTGCCAGCTCAGACTCCCGGGACAGAGAGGGCTACACCTTC.

The gene calls are TRBV7-9 and TRBJ1-5, with D possibly TRBD1 on 5 matching bases. The CDR3 runs 15 residues. Germline-derived CDR1 and CDR2 are SEHNR and FQNEAQ (reference sequence). V was pared by 3 bases and J by 2 bases, with 11 bases between. This CDR3 reads CASSLGGDGNQPQHF. The CDR3 DNA follows: TGTGCCAGCAGCTTGGGGGGGGACGGCAATCAGCCCCAGCATTTT.

This sequence joins TRBV18 and TRBJ2-5; no firm D call. With 1 base removed from V and 0 bases from J, the gap between germline ends came to 6 bases. CDR3 length: 14 amino acids. From germline, CDR1 is KGHSH and CDR2 LQKENI. CDR3 loop: CASSPRGNQETQYF. The CDR3 DNA reads as TGTGCCAGCTCACCACGCGGAAACCAAGAGACCCAGTACTTC.

The rearrangement links TRBV7-9 to TRBJ1-4; the D gene is possibly TRBD1 (5 bases). This CDR3 comprises 14 residues. Germline V lookup: CDR1 SEHNR, CDR2 FQNEAQ (reference sequence). CDR3 in amino acids: CAQLPRDYNEKLFF. CDR3 nucleotide sequence: TGTGCGCAGCTCCCCAGGGATTATAATGAAAAACTGTTTTTT.

The chain carries TRBV5-8 and TRBJ1-5, with D possibly matching TRBD1 (5 bases). Trimming removed 0 bases at V and 4 bases at J, with 11 bases between. Germline CDR1 is SGHTS and CDR2 is YDEGEE. The CDR3 runs 15 residues. CDR3 DNA: TGTGCCAGCAGCTTGGTCCAGGGTGGAAATCAGCCCCAGCATTTT. Translated, it gives CASSLVQGGNQPQHF.

V is TRBV30 and J is TRBJ1-2; TRBD1 aligns across 8 bases. Losses at the gene ends were 5 bases for V and 4 bases for J; bases not matched to a gene: 12. The germline V gene encodes CDR1 GTSNPN and CDR2 SVGIG (reference sequence). This CDR3 is 15 amino acids long. The CDR3 coding sequence is TGTGCCTGGGGGACAGGAGGGGGTCAGGGCTATGGCTACACCTTC. Amino acid sequence: CAWGTGGGQGYGYTF. The variable domain in full, with the rest retrieved from reference TRBV30 and TRBJ1-2, is SQTIHQWPATLVQPVGSPLSLECTVEGTSNPNLYWYRQAAGRGLQLLFYSVGIGQISSEVPQNLSASRPQDRQFILSSKKLLLSDSGFYLCAWGTGGGQGYGYTFGSGTRLTVV.

V and J are TRBV11-1 and TRBJ1-1, with a tentative D call TRBD1 (5 bases). Trimming shortened V by 2 bases and J by 5 bases, and 12 bases separated the two germline ends. The CDR3 has 14 amino acids. Germline CDR1 is SGHAT and CDR2 is FQDESV (reference sequence). This chain's CDR3 is CASSLSRGITEAFF. The CDR3 DNA reads as TGTGCCAGCAGCTTATCTAGGGGAATAACTGAAGCTTTCTTT.

The V and J genes are TRBV29-1 and TRBJ2-6; D may be TRBD1 (6 bases). With 2 bases removed from V and 0 bases from J, the gap between germline ends came to 11 bases. CDR1 SQVTM and CDR2 ANQGSEA come from the germline V gene. The CDR3 is 16 residues long. The CDR3 is CSVERDIDSGANVLTF. In nucleotides, the CDR3 is TGCAGCGTTGAAAGGGACATAGACTCTGGGGCCAACGTCCTGACTTTC.

V is TRBV6-1 and J is TRBJ2-7; D ambiguous. The germline V gene has CDR1 MNHNS and CDR2 SASEGT. The CDR3 is made up of 15 amino acids. V was cut by 0 bases and J by 1 base, with 10 bases left in between. This CDR3 is CASSEALGPSYEQYF. For the CDR3, the DNA is TGTGCCAGCAGTGAAGCGCTAGGTCCGTCCTACGAGCAGTACTTC.

This sequence joins TRBV7-2 and TRBJ2-3; D is ambiguous. Per the germline V gene, CDR1 is SGHTA and CDR2 is FQGNSA. Trimming stripped 1 base from V and 2 bases from J, with 10 bases between. This CDR3 is built from 15 residues. This CDR3 reads CASSLVQTPTDTQYF. The CDR3 DNA follows: TGTGCCAGCAGCTTAGTCCAGACTCCCACAGATACGCAGTATTTT.

The chain joins TRBV2 to TRBJ1-1, with 7 bases lining up with TRBD1. CDR3 length equals 14 residues. The trim removed 6 bases at V and 0 bases at J, leaving 4 bases unmatched. Germline assignment: CDR1 SNHLY and CDR2 FYNNEI. Here the CDR3 DNA reads TGTGCCAGCAGAAGGACAGGCATGAACACTGAAGCTTTCTTT. Amino acid sequence: CASRRTGMNTEAFF.

This clone was seen once. V and J are TRBV7-9 and TRBJ2-7, with D perhaps TRBD1 (6 bases). Germline assignment: CDR1 SEHNR and CDR2 FQNEAQ (reference sequence). This CDR3 is built from 14 residues. Trimming stripped 0 bases from V and 3 bases from J, with 9 bases between. CDR3 loop: CASSLAGTSYEQYF. CDR3 in DNA: TGTGCCAGCAGCTTAGCGGGGACAAGCTACGAGCAGTACTTC.

The J gene is TRBJ2-1, the V gene TRBV28, with 10 nucleotides matching TRBD2. The CDR3 is 16 amino acids. Germline values: CDR1 MDHEN, CDR2 SYDVKM. V dropped 5 bases and J dropped 0; count of bases not matched to a gene: 4. The CDR3: CASSETSGHSYNEQFF. CDR3 coding DNA: TGTGCCAGCAGTGAGACTAGCGGGCACTCCTACAATGAGCAGTTCTTC.

The chain has TRBV7-6 and TRBJ1-1; D remains unclear. The V end was cut by 6 bases, the J end by 0 bases, with 8 bases between. The length of the CDR3 is 13 residues. The germline V gene has CDR1 SGHVS and CDR2 FNYEAQ. CDR3 region: CASRLLMNTEAFF. As DNA, the CDR3 is TGTGCCAGCAGACTATTAATGAACACTGAAGCTTTCTTT.

The chain combines TRBV27 with TRBJ2-1; 7 nucleotides agree with TRBD1. The CDR3 sequence is 16 residues long. The V gene end was trimmed by 4 bases and the J gene end by 6 bases; junction bases not matched to a gene: 12. Per germline, CDR1 MNHEY and CDR2 SMNVEV (reference sequence). CDR3 protein: CASSSRPVQGSNEQFF. DNA for the CDR3: TGTGCCAGCAGTTCCCGACCCGTACAGGGGAGCAATGAGCAGTTCTTC.

The chain joins TRBV6-5 to TRBJ1-1; 7 bases map to TRBD1. The CDR3 is 13 residues long. CDR1 is MNHEY and CDR2 is SVGAGI in the germline V gene. V gave up 10 bases and J gave up 6 bases; unmatched junction bases: 11. The CDR3 DNA is TGTGCCACCGGAAGGGGGCATGTCGCTGAAGCTTTCTTT. It codes for CATGRGHVAEAFF.

By its share, this clone is medium-sized (0.01 to 0.1%). The chain joins TRBV6-1 to TRBJ1-5, with 7 nucleotides matching TRBD1. V lost 6 bases, J lost 1 base, and 3 bases stayed unmatched. From germline, CDR1 is MNHNS and CDR2 SASEGT. The CDR3 has 14 residues. DNA of the CDR3: TGTGCCAGCAGCATACAGGGGAGCAATCAGCCCCAGCATTTT. Encoded protein: CASSIQGSNQPQHF.

The genes are TRBV30 and TRBJ2-7, with TRBD2 matching over 9 bases. CDR1 is GTSNPN, CDR2 SVGIG, per germline (reference sequence). The CDR3 has 16 residues. With V trimmed by 6 bases and J by 0 bases, 12 bases remained unmatched. CDR3 loop: CACTAAGGTTSYEQYF. The CDR3 DNA reads as TGTGCCTGTACAGCAGCGGGGGGTACTACCTCCTACGAGCAGTACTTC.

This sequence joins TRBV6-5 and TRBJ1-1, with 8 bases matching TRBD1. CDR3 length: 14 residues. Germline CDR1 MNHEY, CDR2 SVGAGI. With V trimmed by 7 bases and J by 6 bases, 10 bases remained unmatched. The CDR3 sequence is CASTQTGDGAEAFF. In nucleotides, the CDR3 is TGTGCCAGCACCCAGACAGGGGACGGGGCTGAAGCTTTCTTT.

The V call is TRBV6-1, the J call TRBJ2-1; 7 positions agree with TRBD2. The V segment lost 0 bases and the J segment 3 bases; nucleotides outside the gene matches: 5. The CDR3 loop spans 16 amino acids. Germline values: CDR1 MNHNS, CDR2 SASEGT. This CDR3 reads CASSEAQGLHYNEQFF. CDR3 bases: TGTGCCAGCAGTGAAGCCCAGGGACTACACTACAATGAGCAGTTCTTC.

V usage is TRBV6-5 and J usage is TRBJ2-7; 7 nucleotides agree with TRBD2. Germline CDR1 reads MNHEY; CDR2 reads SVGAGI. V lost 4 bases and J lost 4; bases outside the gene matches: 7. The CDR3 runs 14 residues. The CDR3 nucleotides are TGTGCCAGCAGTTTAGCCAGCGGGACTTACGAGCAGTACTTC. Encoded protein: CASSLASGTYEQYF.

This clone came up a few times. The chain carries TRBV6-6 and TRBJ2-1, with 11 bases matching TRBD2. The CDR3 covers 12 residues. V lost 7 bases, J lost 9 bases, and 2 bases stayed unmatched. The V gene's germline CDR1 is MNHNY and CDR2 SVGAGI (reference sequence). CDR3 protein: CASTLAGGEQFF. The CDR3 region has the DNA TGTGCCAGCACCCTAGCGGGGGGTGAGCAGTTCTTC.

This clone turned up a few times. The chain carries TRBV7-7 and TRBJ2-5; 11 bases line up with TRBD2. This CDR3 spans 13 amino acids. CDR1 and CDR2 (germline): SSHAT, FNYEAQ (reference sequence). Trimming took 5 bases from V and 4 from J; bases not matched to a gene: 0. The CDR3 coding sequence is TGTGCCAGCAGCACTAGCGGGGGAGAGACCCAGTACTTC. Its protein product is CASSTSGGETQYF.

The chain links TRBV7-2 to TRBJ2-7; 10 bases fit TRBD2. Germline CDR1 reads SGHTA; CDR2 reads FQGNSA. J lost 6 bases, V lost 0 bases, and 5 bases had no gene match. The CDR3 extends over 15 amino acids. The DNA of the CDR3 is TGTGCCAGCAGCTTAGCGCATCTAGCGGGAGTCGAGCAGTACTTC. Its protein product is CASSLAHLAGVEQYF.

This rearrangement joins TRBV11-2 to TRBJ2-5; 12 positions agree with TRBD2. The CDR3 loop spans 15 amino acids. Per germline, CDR1 SGHAT and CDR2 FQNNGV. V lost 5 bases, J lost 5 bases, and 6 bases stayed unmatched. CDR3 bases: TGTGCCAGCAGCCGACTAGCGGGAGCGGGGGAGACCCAGTACTTC. It codes for CASSRLAGAGETQYF.

This chain connects TRBV6-5 to TRBJ1-2; no clear D gene. The CDR3 loop spans 15 amino acids. Germline V gene lookup returns CDR1 MNHEY and CDR2 SVGAGI. V was shortened by 2 bases and J by 4 bases, with 14 bases between the two germline ends. This CDR3 reads CASSYPGVGVYGYTF. The CDR3 DNA follows: TGTGCCAGCAGTTACCCCGGGGTAGGCGTCTATGGCTACACCTTC.